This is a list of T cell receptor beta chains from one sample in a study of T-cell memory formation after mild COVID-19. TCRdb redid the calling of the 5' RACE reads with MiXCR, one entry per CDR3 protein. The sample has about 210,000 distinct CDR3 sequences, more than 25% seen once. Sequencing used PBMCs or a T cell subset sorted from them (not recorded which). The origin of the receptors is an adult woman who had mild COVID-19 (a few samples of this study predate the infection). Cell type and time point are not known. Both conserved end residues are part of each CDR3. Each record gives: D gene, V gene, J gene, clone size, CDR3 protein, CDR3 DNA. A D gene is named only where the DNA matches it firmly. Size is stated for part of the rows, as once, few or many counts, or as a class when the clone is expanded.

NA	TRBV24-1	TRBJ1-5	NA	CATSDLAGNQPQHF	TGTGCCACCAGTGATTTGGCAGGAAATCAGCCCCAGCATTTT
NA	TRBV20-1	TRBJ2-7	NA	CSAQDTAYEQYF	TGCAGTGCTCAGGACACAGCCTACGAGCAGTACTTC
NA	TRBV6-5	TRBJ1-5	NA	CASSTLGPNQPQHF	TGTGCCAGCAGTACCCTCGGCCCAAATCAGCCCCAGCATTTT
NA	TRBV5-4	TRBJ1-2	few	CASSLRDPVGANYGYTF	TGTGCCAGCAGCCTCCGGGACCCGGTAGGGGCTAACTATGGCTACACCTTC
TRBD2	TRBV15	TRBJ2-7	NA	CATSREAGVGEQYF	TGTGCCACCAGCAGAGAGGCGGGAGTGGGCGAGCAGTACTTC
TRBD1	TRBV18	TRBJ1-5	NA	CASSPGQPLQNSNQPQHF	TGTGCCAGCTCACCGGGACAGCCTCTCCAAAATAGCAATCAGCCCCAGCATTTT
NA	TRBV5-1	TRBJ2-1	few	CASSPGSDNEQFF	TGCGCCAGCAGTCCCGGGTCAGACAATGAGCAGTTCTTC
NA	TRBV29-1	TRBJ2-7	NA	CSVHLPGAYEQYF	TGCAGCGTTCACCTCCCGGGGGCCTACGAGCAGTACTTC
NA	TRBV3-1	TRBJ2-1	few	CASSHSNNEQFF	TGTGCCAGCAGCCATAGTAACAATGAGCAGTTCTTC
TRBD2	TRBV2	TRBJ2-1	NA	CASSGGSGGYNEQFF	TGTGCCAGCAGTGGTGGTAGCGGGGGGTACAATGAGCAGTTCTTC
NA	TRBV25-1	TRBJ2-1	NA	CASSQSDFYNEQFF	TGTGCCAGCAGTCAGTCCGACTTCTACAATGAGCAGTTCTTC